The 5 T cell receptor beta chains below were found in one sample sequenced in a study of patients and donors after allogeneic stem cell transplantation. One entry per CDR3 protein, called by TCRdb with MiXCR from the RT-PCR reads. The sample shows about a million distinct CDR3 sequences, roughly 18% of them seen only once. The sequencing input was blood, either unsorted or a sorted T cell fraction (not recorded which). These receptors originate from a human donor who was either an allogeneic HSCT recipient or a stem cell or donor lymphocyte infusion donor (not recorded which). It is not recorded whose cells these are; they may come from a transplant donor.

V is TRBV20-1 and J is TRBJ2-3, with D unclear. CDR3 length: 13 amino acids. Germline V gene lookup returns CDR1 DFQATT and CDR2 SNEGSKA (reference sequence). V dropped 7 bases and J dropped 0 bases, with 11 bases sitting between them. CDR3 residues: CSGLYASTDTQYF. The CDR3 region has the DNA TGCAGTGGATTATACGCTAGCACAGATACGCAGTATTTT.

This clonotype was detected only a few times. The V gene is TRBV27, the J gene TRBJ1-1; the D is unclear. The CDR3 runs to 14 residues. Germline CDR1 MNHEY, CDR2 SMNVEV (reference sequence). Deletions cut 9 bases from V and 1 base from J, with 15 bases between. CDR3 nucleotides: TGTGCCAGGAGACCCGGACGGAAGAACACTGAAGCTTTCTTT. Its protein is CARRPGRKNTEAFF.

The gene calls are TRBV2 and TRBJ2-2, with TRBD1 as a possible D gene (6 bases). V was clipped by 8 bases and J by 0 bases, with 10 bases between them. The germline gives CDR1 SNHLY, CDR2 FYNNEI. This CDR3 spans 14 amino acids. The CDR3 sequence is CASLRGANTGELFF. CDR3 coding DNA: TGTGCCAGCCTCAGGGGTGCGAACACCGGGGAGCTGTTTTTT.

The rearrangement joins TRBV12-3 or TRBV12-4 to TRBJ1-1; 7 bases are a match to TRBD1. The CDR3 extends over 14 amino acids. V was pared by 6 bases and J by 6 bases, with 10 bases of the junction left unmatched. The CDR3 reads CASSSRQGRSEAFF. The CDR3 coding sequence is TGTGCCAGCAGCTCGAGACAGGGAAGGTCTGAAGCTTTCTTT.

This chain joins TRBV6-2 or TRBV6-3 and TRBJ2-6; D gene uncertain. The CDR3 contains 18 residues. V was cut by 6 bases and J by 1 base, with 19 bases left in between. Germline-derived CDR1 and CDR2 are MNHEY and SVGEGT. This CDR3 is CASSARDLVISGANVLTF. The CDR3 DNA reads as TGTGCCAGCAGCGCTAGGGATCTAGTTATTTCTGGGGCCAACGTCCTGACTTTC.